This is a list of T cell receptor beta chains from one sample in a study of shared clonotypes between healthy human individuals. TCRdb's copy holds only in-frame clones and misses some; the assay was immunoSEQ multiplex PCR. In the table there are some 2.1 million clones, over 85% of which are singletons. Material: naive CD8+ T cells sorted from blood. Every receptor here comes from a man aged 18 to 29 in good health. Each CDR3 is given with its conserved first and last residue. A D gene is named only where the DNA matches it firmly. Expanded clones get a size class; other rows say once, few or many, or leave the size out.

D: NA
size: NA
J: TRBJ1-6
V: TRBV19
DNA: TGTGCCAGTAGTACTGGAGGGGGTAATTCACCCCTCCACTTT
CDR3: CASSTGGGNSPLHF

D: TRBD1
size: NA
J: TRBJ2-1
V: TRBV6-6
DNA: TGTGCCAGCAGTCTCCGGGACAGGTCCTACAATGAGCAGTTCTTC
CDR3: CASSLRDRSYNEQFF

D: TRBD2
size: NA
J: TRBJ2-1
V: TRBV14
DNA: TGTGCCAGCAGCCAAGATTCTAGCGGATACCTGAGGAATGAGCAGTTCTTC
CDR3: CASSQDSSGYLRNEQFF

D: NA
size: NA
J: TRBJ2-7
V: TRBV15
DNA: TGTGCCACCAGCCCTCTGTTGGGGACCCCCTACGAGCAGTACTTC
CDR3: CATSPLLGTPYEQYF

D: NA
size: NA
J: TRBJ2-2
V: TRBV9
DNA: TGTGCCAGCAGCGTCCCATCCTCTGGGGGGAATGGGGAGCTGTTTTTT
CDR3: CASSVPSSGGNGELFF

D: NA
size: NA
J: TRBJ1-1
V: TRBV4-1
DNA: TGCGCCAGCAGCCAACAGGGTAGGGCTGAAGCTTTCTTT
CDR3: CASSQQGRAEAFF

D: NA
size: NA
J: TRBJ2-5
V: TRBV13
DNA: TGTGCCAGCAGGCTTCTCCCCGGGTCCCAAGAGACCCAGTACTTC
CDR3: CASRLLPGSQETQYF

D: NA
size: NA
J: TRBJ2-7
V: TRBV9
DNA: TGTGCCAGCAGCGTAGCGGGACAAGGATACGAGCAGTACTTC
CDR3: CASSVAGQGYEQYF

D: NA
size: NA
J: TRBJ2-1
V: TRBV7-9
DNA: TGTGCCAGCAGATTAACCCACGATGAGCAGTTCTTC
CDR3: CASRLTHDEQFF

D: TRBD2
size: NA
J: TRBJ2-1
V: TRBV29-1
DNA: TGCAGCGTTTCCCCGACTAGCGGGAGGGACAATGAGCAGTTCTTC
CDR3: CSVSPTSGRDNEQFF

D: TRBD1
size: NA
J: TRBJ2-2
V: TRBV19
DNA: TGTGCCAGTAGTCCCGGGACAGTTTTCTGGGAGCTGTTTTTT
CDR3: CASSPGTVFWELFF

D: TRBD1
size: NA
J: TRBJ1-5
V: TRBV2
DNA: TGTGCCAGCAGCCCAGGGGGGGCCCCCAATCAGCCCCAGCATTTT
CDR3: CASSPGGAPNQPQHF

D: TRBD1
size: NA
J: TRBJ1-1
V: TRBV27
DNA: TGTGCCAGCAGTTTTTTTCCCGGGACAGGTCCTGAAGCTTTCTTT
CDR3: CASSFFPGTGPEAFF

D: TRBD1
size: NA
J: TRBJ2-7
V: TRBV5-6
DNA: TGTGCCAGCAGCTTGGAATTGGAGACAGGGCGCGAGCAGTACTTC
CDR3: CASSLELETGREQYF

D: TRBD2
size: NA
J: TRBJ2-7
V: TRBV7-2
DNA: TGTGCCAGCAGCTTAGTCGGGACTAGCGGGTCGGCCCCCTACGAGCAGTACTTC
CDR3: CASSLVGTSGSAPYEQYF

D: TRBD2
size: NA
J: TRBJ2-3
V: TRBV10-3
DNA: TGTGCCATCAGTGAGGAGCTAGCGGGAGGTTTCACAGATACGCAGTATTTT
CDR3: CAISEELAGGFTDTQYF

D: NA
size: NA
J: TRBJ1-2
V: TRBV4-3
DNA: TGCGCCAGCAGCCAAGATCTGCCCCCACAGCGCAACTATGGCTACACCTTC
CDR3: CASSQDLPPQRNYGYTF

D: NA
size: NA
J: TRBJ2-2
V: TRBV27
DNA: TGTGCCAGCAGTTATAATCCCCAGGGGACCGGGGAGCTGTTTTTT
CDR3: CASSYNPQGTGELFF

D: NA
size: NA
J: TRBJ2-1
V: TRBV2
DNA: TGTGCCAGCAGTGCCGCGCGGGATTATTACAATGAGCAGTTCTTC
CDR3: CASSAARDYYNEQFF

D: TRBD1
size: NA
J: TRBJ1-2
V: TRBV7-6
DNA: TGTGCCAGCAGCGCCCACGAGACAGGGAACTATGGCTACACCTTC
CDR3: CASSAHETGNYGYTF

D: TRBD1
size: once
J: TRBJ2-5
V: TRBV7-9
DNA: TGTGCCAGCAGCTTGGACAGGGCATACCAAGAGACCCAGTACTTC
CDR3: CASSLDRAYQETQYF

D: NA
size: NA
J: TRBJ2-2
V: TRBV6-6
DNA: TGTGCCAGCCTGTACGGGGAGCTGTTTTTT
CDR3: CASLYGELFF

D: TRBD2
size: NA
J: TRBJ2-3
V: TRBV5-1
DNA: TGCGCCAGCTACCAAGCGGGAGTCACAGATACGCAGTATTTT
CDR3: CASYQAGVTDTQYF

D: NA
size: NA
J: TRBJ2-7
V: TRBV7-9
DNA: TGTGCCAGCAGCTCAGAGGGTCGCCCCATGGGCGAGCAGTACTTC
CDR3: CASSSEGRPMGEQYF

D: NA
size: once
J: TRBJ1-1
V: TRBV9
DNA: TGTGCCAGCAGCGGTTCAGGGCCCACTGAAGCTTTCTTT
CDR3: CASSGSGPTEAFF

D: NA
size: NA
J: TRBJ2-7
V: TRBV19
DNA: TGTGCCAGTAGTATGTGGGCAACCTACGAGCAGTACTTC
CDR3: CASSMWATYEQYF

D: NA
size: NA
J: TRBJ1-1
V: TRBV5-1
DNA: TGCGCCAGCAGCTTTTTCGGTCCGCCTTCCAGTGAAGCTTTCTTT
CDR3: CASSFFGPPSSEAFF

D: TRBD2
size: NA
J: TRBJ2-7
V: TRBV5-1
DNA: TGCGCCAGCAGCGGGGGGACTAGCGGGAAATACTACGAGCAGTACTTC
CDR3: CASSGGTSGKYYEQYF

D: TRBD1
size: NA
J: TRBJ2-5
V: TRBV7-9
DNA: TGTGCCAGCAGCTTACTCGGTGACAGGGGCCTGCGAGAGACCCAGTACTTC
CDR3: CASSLLGDRGLRETQYF

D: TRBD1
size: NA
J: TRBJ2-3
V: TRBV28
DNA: TGTGCCGGCCTAGACAGGGAGTCAGATACGCAGTATTTT
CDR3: CAGLDRESDTQYF

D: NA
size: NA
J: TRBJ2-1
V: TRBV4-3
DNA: TGCGCCAGCAGCCAAGACCCCTTACCTTATTACGAGCAGTTCTTC
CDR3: CASSQDPLPYYEQFF

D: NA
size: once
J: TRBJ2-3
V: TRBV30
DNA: TGTGCCTGGAGTGGATTGAGTGGGGATAGCACAGATACGCAGTATTTT
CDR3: CAWSGLSGDSTDTQYF

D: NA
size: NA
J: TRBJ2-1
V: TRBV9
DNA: TGTGCCAGCAGCCCCTTCCCTGAGTTCAATGAGCAGTTCTTC
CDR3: CASSPFPEFNEQFF

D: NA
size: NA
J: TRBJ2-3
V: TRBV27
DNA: TGTGCCAGCAGTTCTCCGCTTCCAGATACGCAGTATTTT
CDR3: CASSSPLPDTQYF

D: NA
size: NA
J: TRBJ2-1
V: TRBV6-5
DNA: TGTGCCAGCAGACCGGGACCTCAGGATGAGCAGTTCTTC
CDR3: CASRPGPQDEQFF

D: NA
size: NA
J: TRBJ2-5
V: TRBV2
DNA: TGTGCCAGCACTCCACAGCTAGCTGGAGAGCCCCAGTACTTC
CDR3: CASTPQLAGEPQYF

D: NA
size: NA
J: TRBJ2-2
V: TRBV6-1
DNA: TGTGCCAGCAGCTGGACCCTCGGCACCGGGGAGCTGTTTTTT
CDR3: CASSWTLGTGELFF

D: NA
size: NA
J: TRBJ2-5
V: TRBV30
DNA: TGTGCCTGGAGTGTAAATCTGGGCAGCCAAGAGACCCAGTACTTC
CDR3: CAWSVNLGSQETQYF

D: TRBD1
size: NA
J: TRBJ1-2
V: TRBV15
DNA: TGTGCCACCAGCAGAGCCACAGGGGACGGCTACACCTTC
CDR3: CATSRATGDGYTF

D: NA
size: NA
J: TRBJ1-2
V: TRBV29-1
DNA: TGCAGTACCCGGGGCGGGGATGGCTACACCTTC
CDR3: CSTRGGDGYTF

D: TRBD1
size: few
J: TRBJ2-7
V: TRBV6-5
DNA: TGTGCCAGCAGTTACTCGACAGGGGCCTACGAGCAGTACTTC
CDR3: CASSYSTGAYEQYF

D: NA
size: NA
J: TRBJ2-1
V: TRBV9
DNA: TGTGCCAGCAGCGTAGCGGGAGAGGGCAATGAGCAGTTCTTC
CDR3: CASSVAGEGNEQFF